This T cell receptor (beta chain) emerged from a study of CD8 T cells in ankylosing spondylitis. The study, taken as a whole, reports: Within ankylosing spondylitis blood, a TCR beta motif made up of seven or eight highly homologous variants appeared to be characteristic. Matched ankylosing spondylitis synovial fluid reportedly showed significant enrichment of disease-linked clones.

Each TCR beta library was made by quantitative 5'-RACE that incorporated molecular barcodes. One entry per CDR3 protein results from TCRdb running MiXCR on the 5' RACE reads. This table has about 440,000 distinct CDR3 sequences, 17% appearing once. Trimming took off 5 bases at V and 8 bases at J, with 21 bases between the two ends. This CDR3 has 15 amino acids. This clonotype came up a few times. The antigen remains unidentified. The sequence was collected from a male donor with ankylosing spondylitis. The chain has TRBV12-3 or TRBV12-4 and TRBJ1-2, with D possibly TRBD1 on 6 matching bases. The sample taken for sequencing was blood, either unsorted or a sorted T cell fraction (not recorded which). CDR3 protein: CASSRGAGGLGGYTF. CDR3 DNA: TGTGCCAGCAGTCGAGGAGCGGGGGGCCTGGGGGGCTACACCTTC.